This TCR beta chain originates from a study of shared clonotypes between healthy human individuals. TCRdb's table, derived via immunoSEQ multiplex PCR, lists solely in-frame clones and lacks some. This table has around 980,000 clones, 75% to 85% appearing once. The length of the CDR3 is 17 residues. Germline CDR1 SGHRS, CDR2 YFSETQ. V trimming: 2 bases; J trimming: 0 bases; junction bases outside the gene matches: 9. The donor cohort consisted entirely of Caucasian adults residing in Nashville, Tennessee. This TCR was sampled from a young man in good health. Some clones in this sample may be carry-over from other donors' samples. The sequencing input was memory CD4+ T cells from PBMCs. As to subset: CD45RA-negative fraction. The chain joins TRBV5-1 to TRBJ1-1, with TRBD1 matching 8 bases. The CDR3 DNA is TGCGCCAGCAGCTTTCAAACAGGGGGAGCCATGAACACTGAAGCTTTCTTT. It codes for CASSFQTGGAMNTEAFF.